The 5 T cell receptor beta chains in this list originate from one sample, sequenced in a study of Tregs in tolerant kidney transplant recipients. Profiling relied on immunoSEQ multiplex PCR, and the TCRdb table lists in-frame clones only, not all of them. The sample lists around 4,300 clones, roughly 56% occurring once. Antigens of these TCRs are unknown. Sequenced material: CD8+ T cells from blood cultured with allogeneic cells. The receptors here all came from a human donor in good health.

The V call is TRBV5-4, the J call TRBJ2-5, with 8 positions matching TRBD2. CDR3 length equals 16 residues. Germline assignment: CDR1 SGHNT and CDR2 YYREEE (reference sequence). V lost 3 bases, J lost 1 base, and 8 bases stayed unmatched. DNA for the CDR3: TGTGCCAGCAGCTCACTGGGACTAGAGCGCCAAGAGACCCAGTACTTC. Residues: CASSSLGLERQETQYF.

The J gene is TRBJ1-1, the V gene TRBV29-1; no clear D. Germline assignment: CDR1 SQVTM and CDR2 ANQGSEA. The CDR3 covers 12 residues. The V gene lost 0 bases and the J gene lost 7 bases, with 9 bases spanning the gap. The CDR3 region has the DNA TGCAGCGTTGAAGAGGGAGGGATTGAAGCTTTCTTT. Protein sequence: CSVEEGGIEAFF.

The rearrangement joins TRBV4-1 to TRBJ1-5; a weak D match, TRBD1 (5 bases). V was pared by 2 bases and J by 5 bases, with 13 bases between. The germline CDR1 and CDR2 sequences are MGHRA and YSYEKL. The CDR3 sequence is 15 residues long. The CDR3 DNA follows: TGCGCCAGCAGCCAACCGGGACTGGGATATCAGCCCCAGCATTTT. Translation gives CASSQPGLGYQPQHF.

J is TRBJ2-7 and V is TRBV29-1, with D perhaps matching TRBD2 (6 bases). V lost 6 bases, J lost 3 bases, and 24 bases lay in between. CDR1 SQVTM and CDR2 ANQGSEA come from the germline V gene. The CDR3 extends over 16 amino acids. The CDR3 bases are TGCAGCGTGCAAACCTCGGCAGCCCCGGAGGGCTACGAGCAGTACTTC. The encoded protein is CSVQTSAAPEGYEQYF.

The CDR3 DNA reads TGCGCCAGCAGCCTCCCCCGGGGAGAGACCCAGTACTTC. This sequence encodes CASSLPRGETQYF. V usage is TRBV4-1 and J usage is TRBJ2-5; D possibly corresponds to TRBD2 (5 bases). The germline CDR1 and CDR2 sequences are MGHRA and YSYEKL. This CDR3 has 13 residues. V was shortened by 4 bases and J by 4 bases, with 10 bases between the two germline ends.